The 23 T cell receptor beta chains below come from one sample, sequenced in a study of T cell responses to AZD1222 COVID-19 vaccine. Here immunoSEQ multiplex PCR was the method, and the copy in TCRdb shows in-frame clones only, minus some. The sample yields 100,000 to 150,000 clones, around 94% seen once. The sample in question was peripheral blood, obtained on day 0 of AZD1222 vaccination. The receptors were gathered from an adult in good health.

This clone was seen just once. V gene TRBV5-1 combines with J gene TRBJ1-1; D uncertain. The ends were cut back, 4 bases at V and 3 bases at J, with 16 bases in the middle. Looked up from germline, CDR1 is SGHRS and CDR2 is YFSETQ. This CDR3 has 15 residues. In DNA form, the CDR3 reads TGCGCCAGCAGCCCCCGGGGAGGGATTGACACTGAAGCTTTCTTT. Its translation: CASSPRGGIDTEAFF.

The chain links TRBV5-4 to TRBJ1-5, with 8 bases matching TRBD1. V was clipped by 7 bases and J by 3 bases; unmatched bases: 12. The CDR3 covers 16 residues. Germline loops: CDR1 SGHNT, CDR2 YYREEE (reference sequence). The CDR3 nucleotides are TGTGCCAGCCAAGTTCCTAGGGACAGGCACAATCAGCCCCAGCATTTT. Its translation: CASQVPRDRHNQPQHF.

The V gene is TRBV6-2 or TRBV6-3, the J gene TRBJ2-1; D perhaps matches TRBD2 (5 bases). Trimming shortened V by 5 bases and J by 7 bases, and 18 bases separated the two germline ends. CDR1 is MNHEY and CDR2 is SVGEGT in the germline V gene. The CDR3 consists of 15 residues. Here the CDR3 DNA reads TGTGCCAGCAGTAACTTAGAAGCGGAGCCGAATGAGCAGTTCTTC. Translating it yields CASSNLEAEPNEQFF.

The V and J genes are TRBV7-9 and TRBJ2-7; TRBD1 matches at 9 bases. The germline V gene has CDR1 SEHNR and CDR2 FQNEAQ (reference sequence). The CDR3 length is 15 residues. The junction had 3 bases not matched to a gene; V was cut back by 1 base and J by 2 bases. CDR3 region: CASSLGTGATYEQYF. Here the CDR3 DNA reads TGTGCCAGCAGCTTAGGGACAGGGGCAACCTACGAGCAGTACTTC.

This clone was seen just once. The J gene is TRBJ2-7, the V gene TRBV29-1; no reliable D call. Germline loops: CDR1 SQVTM, CDR2 ANQGSEA. Trimming left V 2 bases short and J 1 base short, with 6 bases between. The CDR3 extends over 12 amino acids. CDR3 sequence: CSVEPPSYEQYF. In DNA form, the CDR3 reads TGCAGCGTTGAACCCCCTTCCTACGAGCAGTACTTC.

CDR3 DNA: TGTGCCAGTAGCGTCTATGTGGGCTATCAGCCCCAGCATTTT. Translation gives CASSVYVGYQPQHF. The rearrangement joins TRBV19 to TRBJ1-5; D is unclear. The V and J ends lost 6 bases and 5 bases respectively, with 14 bases between them. This CDR3 has 14 amino acids. Germline CDR1 is LNHDA and CDR2 is SQIVND (reference sequence).

This clone was seen just once. The chain carries TRBV25-1 and TRBJ2-7; D might be TRBD2 (6 bases). The CDR3 covers 13 residues. V lost 4 bases to trimming and J lost 6 bases, with 13 bases between them. Germline V lookup: CDR1 MGHDK, CDR2 SYGVNS. CDR3 in amino acids: CASSGGLRGEQYF. CDR3 DNA sequence: TGTGCCAGCAGTGGGGGACTCCGCGGCGAGCAGTACTTC.

This clone was picked up a small number of times. The J gene is TRBJ2-7, the V gene TRBV5-1, with a possible D match to TRBD2 (6 bases). Germline CDR1 is SGHRS and CDR2 is YFSETQ. The CDR3 spans 13 residues. V lost 0 bases, J lost 7 bases, and 11 bases lay in between. CDR3: CASSLAGANEQYF. The CDR3 DNA follows: TGCGCCAGCAGCTTGGCGGGAGCGAATGAGCAGTACTTC. Combining the CDR3 with reference TRBV5-1 and TRBJ2-7 gives the whole variable domain KAGVTQTPRYLIKTRGQQVTLSCSPISGHRSVSWYQQTPGQGLQFLFEYFSETQRNKGNFPGRFSGRQFSNSRSEMNVSTLELGDSALYLCASSLAGANEQYFGPGTRLTVT.

V is TRBV25-1 and J is TRBJ1-1; 8 nucleotides match TRBD1. The length of the CDR3 is 15 residues. Trimming removed 4 bases from V and 5 bases from J; junction bases left unmatched: 9. Germline CDR1 is MGHDK and CDR2 is SYGVNS. The CDR3 loop is CASSATDREGTEAFF. DNA of the CDR3: TGTGCCAGCAGTGCCACGGACAGGGAGGGGACTGAAGCTTTCTTT.

Only a few counts were recorded for this clone. J is TRBJ1-2 and V is TRBV6-5, with D tentatively TRBD1 (5 bases). CDR3 length: 14 residues. With 5 bases removed from V and 0 bases from J, the gap between germline ends came to 10 bases. Germline V gives CDR1 MNHEY, CDR2 SVGAGI. CDR3 sequence: CASSRDGPNYGYTF. The CDR3 DNA is TGTGCCAGCAGTAGGGACGGACCTAACTATGGCTACACCTTC.

The CDR3 DNA follows: TGTGCCAGCAGGTGGGTTAGCGGGAGCTCCTACGAGCAGTACTTC. Residues: CASRWVSGSSYEQYF. The chain is built from TRBV28 and TRBJ2-7, with 9 bases fitting TRBD2. In germline, CDR1 is MDHEN, CDR2 SYDVKM. There are 15 residues in the CDR3. With V trimmed by 6 bases and J by 0 bases, 6 bases remained unmatched.

The chain uses TRBV19 and TRBJ2-7, with TRBD2 identical over 10 bases. The CDR3 length is 14 residues. The V gene end was trimmed by 6 bases and the J gene end by 2 bases; junction bases not matched to a gene: 4. Germline V CDR1 and CDR2: LNHDA, SQIVND (reference sequence). The CDR3 DNA sequence: TGTGCCAGTAGCAGCGGGAGGGGAACCTACGAGCAGTACTTC. Translating gives CASSSGRGTYEQYF.

This chain joins TRBV6-5 and TRBJ1-2; D unclear. Trimming removed 6 bases at V and 4 bases at J, with 18 bases between. Per germline, CDR1 MNHEY and CDR2 SVGAGI. CDR3 length: 15 residues. The CDR3 coding sequence is TGTGCCAGCAGCTCGGGAGGCTACTATTCCTATGGCTACACCTTC. Its translation is CASSSGGYYSYGYTF.

V and J are TRBV19 and TRBJ2-5; 9 nucleotides align to TRBD2. Trimming removed 6 bases from V and 1 base from J; junction bases left unmatched: 9. Germline V CDR1 and CDR2: LNHDA, SQIVND (reference sequence). This CDR3 comprises 16 residues. Written as DNA, the CDR3 is TGTGCCAGTAGCCTCGGACTAGCGAGAGGCCAAGAGACCCAGTACTTC. This gives the protein CASSLGLARGQETQYF.

The chain combines TRBV25-1 with TRBJ1-4; D is unresolved. The germline V and J ends were trimmed by 4 bases and 8 bases, with 11 bases remaining between them. This CDR3 region has 13 residues. From germline, CDR1 is MGHDK and CDR2 SYGVNS. The CDR3 coding sequence is TGTGCCAGCAGTGCCCCATTCATAGAAAAACTGTTTTTT. Translation: CASSAPFIEKLFF.

The rearrangement links TRBV18 to TRBJ2-3; D may correspond to TRBD1 or TRBD2 (5 bases each). The germline gives CDR1 KGHSH, CDR2 LQKENI. V lost 3 bases to trimming and J lost 6 bases, with 22 bases between them. The CDR3 consists of 17 residues. CDR3 region: CASSPYGTRKESDTQYF. CDR3 sequence (DNA): TGTGCCAGCTCACCCTATGGGACGCGGAAGGAATCGGATACGCAGTATTTT.

This sequence joins TRBV28 and TRBJ1-1; D not resolved. There are 13 residues in the CDR3. CDR1 is MDHEN and CDR2 is SYDVKM in the germline V gene. Trimming removed 0 bases at V and 3 bases at J, with 5 bases between. The CDR3 reads CASSLWAYTEAFF. CDR3 sequence (DNA): TGTGCCAGCAGTTTATGGGCATACACTGAAGCTTTCTTT.

The V and J genes are TRBV19 and TRBJ2-3; the D is unclear. The V end was cut by 4 bases, the J end by 7 bases, with 6 bases between. Germline V gives CDR1 LNHDA, CDR2 SQIVND (reference sequence). The CDR3 extends over 11 amino acids. The CDR3: CASSTGYTQYF. CDR3 DNA sequence: TGTGCCAGTAGTACCGGTTATACGCAGTATTTT.

V usage is TRBV7-3 and J usage is TRBJ1-1; 8 bases are shared with TRBD1. The CDR3 runs to 14 residues. Losses at the gene ends were 3 bases for V and 2 bases for J; bases not matched to a gene: 2. CDR1 and CDR2 (germline): SGHTA, FQGTGA. CDR3 residues: CASSLGQVNTEAFF. Here the CDR3 DNA reads TGTGCCAGCAGCTTGGGACAGGTCAACACTGAAGCTTTCTTT.

This sequence joins TRBV2 and TRBJ1-5, with D tentatively TRBD1 (6 bases). Trimming cost V 6 bases and J 7 bases, with 16 bases left between them. CDR3 length equals 14 residues. The germline gives CDR1 SNHLY, CDR2 FYNNEI. The CDR3 loop reads CASRAQGWSQPQHF. CDR3 DNA: TGTGCCAGCAGAGCACAGGGTTGGAGCCAGCCCCAGCATTTT.

V and J are TRBV27 and TRBJ2-5; no clear D gene. The CDR3 sequence is 13 residues long. Trimming removed 4 bases at V and 5 bases at J, with 11 bases between. Germline-derived CDR1 and CDR2 are MNHEY and SMNVEV (reference sequence). As DNA, the CDR3 is TGTGCCAGCAGTTCAAGTTGGCGGGAGACCCAGTACTTC. It codes for CASSSSWRETQYF.

CDR3 bases: TGTGCCAGCAGGAGGGACTGGAACACTGAAGCTTTCTTT. Translated, it gives CASRRDWNTEAFF. The V and J genes are TRBV2 and TRBJ1-1, with a tentative D call TRBD1 (5 bases). This CDR3 contains 13 residues. V was trimmed by 6 bases and J by 1 base, leaving 9 bases between them. CDR1 SNHLY and CDR2 FYNNEI come from the germline V gene.

This chain links TRBV12-3 or TRBV12-4 with TRBJ1-5, with no clear D. V shed 2 bases and J shed 7 bases, with 6 bases lying between them. The CDR3 loop spans 12 amino acids. CDR3 bases: TGTGCCAGCAGTTTACAAGGGCAGCCCCAGCATTTT. Its protein is CASSLQGQPQHF.